This is a list of T cell receptor beta chains from one sample in a study of cytotoxic CD8 clonotypes in ibrutinib-treated CLL. The method was immunoSEQ multiplex PCR; TCRdb's version includes in-frame clones alone and lacks a portion of them. The table includes about 130,000 clones, around three quarters detected once. Sequenced material: PBMCs, taken after 12 months of ibrutinib treatment. These receptors were obtained from a human donor with chronic lymphocytic leukemia. CDR3s include the opening cysteine and the closing phenylalanine or tryptophan. The D gene is left open where the match is weak. Rows may omit the clone size; those that give it use once, few, many or a size class.

D gene	CDR3 length	V gene	J gene	clone size	CDR3 protein	CDR3 DNA
.	13	TRBV7-8	TRBJ2-7	once	CASSLGGGYEQYF	TGTGCCAGCAGCTTAGGAGGGGGTTACGAGCAGTACTTC
.	12	TRBV7-2	TRBJ2-7	.	CASSLGWYEQYF	TGTGCCAGCAGCTTAGGTTGGTACGAGCAGTACTTC
.	15	TRBV4-2	TRBJ2-7	few	CASSQVLGSSYEQYF	TGTGCCAGCAGCCAAGTTCTGGGCTCCTCCTACGAGCAGTACTTC
TRBD2	16	TRBV9	TRBJ2-7	once	CASSVGTSGIDYEQYF	TGTGCCAGCAGCGTCGGGACTAGCGGGATAGATTACGAGCAGTACTTC
TRBD2	16	TRBV11-2	TRBJ2-1	.	CASSFSSGSAVNEQFF	TGTGCCAGCAGCTTCTCTAGCGGGAGTGCTGTCAATGAGCAGTTCTTC
.	15	TRBV28	TRBJ2-6	.	CASSFGNSGANVLTF	TGTGCCAGCAGTTTTGGGAACTCTGGGGCCAACGTCCTGACTTTC
.	12	TRBV10-1	TRBJ2-5	.	CASSGRGETQYF	TGCGCCAGCAGTGGAAGGGGAGAGACCCAGTACTTC
.	16	TRBV7-3	TRBJ2-3	.	CASSLGALTSTDTQYF	TGTGCCAGCAGCTTAGGAGCTTTAACCAGCACAGATACGCAGTATTTT
.	15	TRBV5-1	TRBJ2-5	.	CASSLRGLPLGTQYF	TGCGCCAGCAGCTTACGGGGCCTCCCGCTTGGGACCCAGTACTTC
TRBD2	15	TRBV7-8	TRBJ2-3	.	CASSSSGRKTDTQYF	TGTGCCAGCAGCTCTAGCGGGAGGAAGACAGATACGCAGTATTTT
.	15	TRBV5-1	TRBJ2-2	few	CASSLVGGGTGELFF	TGCGCCAGCAGCTTGGTAGGGGGAGGCACCGGGGAGCTGTTTTTT
TRBD2	15	TRBV27	TRBJ2-6	.	CASSLGGRGANVLTF	TGTGCCAGCAGTTTGGGAGGGCGTGGGGCCAACGTCCTGACTTTC
TRBD1	15	TRBV25-1	TRBJ2-2	.	CASSGPDRVPGELFF	TGTGCCAGCAGTGGGCCGGACAGGGTCCCCGGGGAGCTGTTTTTT
.	14	TRBV5-6	TRBJ2-5	.	CASTLIGVRETQYF	TGTGCCAGTACTCTAATTGGGGTCCGGGAGACCCAGTACTTC
.	15	TRBV5-4	TRBJ1-2	.	CASSQWDGSNYGYTF	TGCGCCAGCAGCCAATGGGACGGCTCTAACTATGGCTACACCTTC
TRBD2	13	TRBV11-2	TRBJ2-1	.	CASSQTGTSGQFF	TGTGCCAGCAGCCAAACCGGGACTAGCGGACAGTTCTTC
.	14	TRBV4-3	TRBJ2-7	.	CASSPASHSYEQYF	TGCGCCAGCAGCCCCGCCTCCCACTCCTACGAGCAGTACTTC
TRBD2	14	TRBV29-1	TRBJ2-2	.	CSVGTSGVTGELFF	TGCAGCGTAGGGACTAGCGGAGTCACCGGGGAGCTGTTTTTT
.	13	TRBV7-3	TRBJ2-2	.	CASSFPNTGELFF	TGTGCCAGCAGTTTTCCTAACACCGGGGAGCTGTTTTTT
.	14	TRBV15	TRBJ1-1	.	CATSRDRANTEAFF	TGTGCCACCAGCAGAGACAGGGCGAACACTGAAGCTTTCTTT
TRBD1	14	TRBV27	TRBJ1-1	.	CASSVGQGIPEAFF	TGTGCCAGCAGCGTGGGACAGGGGATCCCTGAAGCTTTCTTT
TRBD2	14	TRBV9	TRBJ2-1	.	CASSVGLADNEQFF	TGTGCCAGCAGCGTGGGGCTAGCGGACAATGAGCAGTTCTTC
.	14	TRBV6-5	TRBJ2-5	.	CASSPGGPAGTQYF	TGTGCCAGCAGTCCTGGGGGGCCGGCTGGGACCCAGTACTTC
.	15	TRBV5-1	TRBJ2-7	few	CASSPRSGAADEQYF	TGCGCCAGCAGCCCGCGGTCAGGGGCGGCGGACGAGCAGTACTTC
.	14	TRBV6-4	TRBJ2-2	.	CASSEIVNTGELFF	TGTGCCAGCAGTGAAATAGTGAACACCGGGGAGCTGTTTTTT
TRBD2	17	TRBV11-2	TRBJ2-5	.	CASSSGIAGGMTETQYF	TGTGCCAGCAGCTCTGGAATAGCGGGAGGTATGACGGAGACCCAGTACTTC
TRBD2	17	TRBV7-7	TRBJ2-3	.	CASSLGYPGTSSDTQYF	TGTGCTAGCAGCTTAGGATACCCCGGGACTAGCTCAGATACGCAGTATTTT